The TCR beta chain under discussion was sequenced for a study of human T cells and chemical hapten exposure. As for the study in general: Patches that contained 0.01% DPC were applied to the upper back and read at 6 days. Whole-study findings and limits: Expanded TCRs made up significantly more big CDR3 similarity clusters than controls did. Sensitization with DPC brought no change to TCRs above 1 in 1000 in frequency.

The CDR3 extends over 13 amino acids. Trimming removed 1 base at V and 4 bases at J, with 5 bases between. Germline-derived CDR1 and CDR2 are SGHDN and FVKESK. In the study's own analysis: Between roughly 20,000 and 690,600 TCRs appeared in each sample, and the median stood at around 92,000. TCRdb recomputed calls from the RACE reads with MiXCR, one row per CDR3 protein. The V and J calls, along with clone size, are taken from TCRdb and not from the paper's own processing. The sample includes a few hundred thousand distinct CDR3 sequences, 4.5% to 7% seen only once; the top ten take under 9.5%. In its sample, this clonotype was seen a few times. The antigen is not known. Documented time point: pre-sensitization, week 0. Regarding treatment: therapeutic diphenylcyclopropenone sensitization with weekly scalp DPC.

The source is a woman between 18 and 29 years old with alopecia areata. Some clones in this sample may be carry-over from other donors' samples. This rearrangement joins TRBV14 to TRBJ1-5; D is unclear. Sequencing used whole blood, obtained in connection with sensitization to the hapten diphenylcyclopropenone (DPC). CDR3 bases: TGTGCCAGCAGCCAAGCCGCGAATCAGCCCCAGCATTTT. This translates into CASSQAANQPQHF. The variable domain in full, completed from reference TRBV14 and TRBJ1-5, reads EAGVTQFPSHSVIEKGQTVTLRCDPISGHDNLYWYRRVMGKEIKFLLHFVKESKQDESGMPNNRFLAERTGGTYSTLKVQPAELEDSGVYFCASSQAANQPQHFGDGTRLSIL.